This T cell receptor (beta chain) was identified during a study of T cells expressing NK-cell markers. From germline, CDR1 is MNHEY and CDR2 SVGEGT. The CDR3 has 14 amino acids. TCRdb reprocessed the 5' RACE reads, with one entry per CDR3 protein and no DNA. Its table records around 550,000 distinct CDR3 sequences. Sequencing was done on a sample of blood T cells: a sorted CD56 or NKG2C T cell subset, CD4+ or CD8+ T cells, or bulk PBMC T cells (not recorded which). This receptor was obtained from a man aged 18 to 29 in good health. This sequence joins TRBV6-2 or TRBV6-3 and TRBJ2-5; TCRdb outputs TRBD1, but without DNA this stays unchecked. The CDR3 sequence: CASSAGTRIGTQYF.